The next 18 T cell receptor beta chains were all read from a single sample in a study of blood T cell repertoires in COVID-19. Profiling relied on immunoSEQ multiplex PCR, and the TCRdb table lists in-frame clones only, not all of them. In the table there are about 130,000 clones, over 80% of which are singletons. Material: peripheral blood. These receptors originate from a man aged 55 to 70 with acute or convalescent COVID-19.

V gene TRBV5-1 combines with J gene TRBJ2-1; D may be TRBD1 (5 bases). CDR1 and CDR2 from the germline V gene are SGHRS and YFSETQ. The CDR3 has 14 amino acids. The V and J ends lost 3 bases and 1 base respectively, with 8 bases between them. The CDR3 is CASSSQGSYNEQFF. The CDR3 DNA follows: TGCGCCAGCAGCTCTCAGGGTTCCTACAATGAGCAGTTCTTC.

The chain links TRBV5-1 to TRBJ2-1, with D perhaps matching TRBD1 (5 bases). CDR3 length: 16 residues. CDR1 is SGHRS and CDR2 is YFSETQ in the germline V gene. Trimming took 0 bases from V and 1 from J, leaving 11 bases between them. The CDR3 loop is CASSLGSRGSYNEQFF. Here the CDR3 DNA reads TGCGCCAGCAGCTTGGGATCAAGGGGTTCCTACAATGAGCAGTTCTTC. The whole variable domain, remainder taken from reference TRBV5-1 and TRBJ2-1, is KAGVTQTPRYLIKTRGQQVTLSCSPISGHRSVSWYQQTPGQGLQFLFEYFSETQRNKGNFPGRFSGRQFSNSRSEMNVSTLELGDSALYLCASSLGSRGSYNEQFFGPGTRLTVL.

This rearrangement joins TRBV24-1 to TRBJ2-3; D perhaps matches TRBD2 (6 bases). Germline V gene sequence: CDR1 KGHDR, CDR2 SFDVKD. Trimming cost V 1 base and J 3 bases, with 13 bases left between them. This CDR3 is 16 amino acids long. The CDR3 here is CATSDFGRDGTDTQYF. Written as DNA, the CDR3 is TGTGCCACCAGTGATTTTGGGCGGGATGGAACAGATACGCAGTATTTT.

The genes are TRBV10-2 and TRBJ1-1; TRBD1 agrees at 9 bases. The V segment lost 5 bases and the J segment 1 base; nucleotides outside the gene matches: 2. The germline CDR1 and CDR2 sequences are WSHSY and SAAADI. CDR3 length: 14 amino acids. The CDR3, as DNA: TGCGCCAGCAGTCCACAGGGGGCGAACACTGAAGCTTTCTTT. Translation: CASSPQGANTEAFF.

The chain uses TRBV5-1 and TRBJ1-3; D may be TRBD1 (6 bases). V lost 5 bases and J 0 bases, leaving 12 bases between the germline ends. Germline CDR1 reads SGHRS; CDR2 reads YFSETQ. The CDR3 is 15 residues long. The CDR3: CASRPRTDSGNTIYF. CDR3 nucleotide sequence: TGCGCCAGCAGGCCCCGGACAGACTCTGGAAACACCATATATTTT.

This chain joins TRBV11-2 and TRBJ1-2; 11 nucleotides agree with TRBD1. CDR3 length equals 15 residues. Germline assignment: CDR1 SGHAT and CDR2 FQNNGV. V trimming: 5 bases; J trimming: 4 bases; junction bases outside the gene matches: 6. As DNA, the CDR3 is TGTGCCAGCAGCCCCCGTGGACAGGGGGCCTATGGCTACACCTTC. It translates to CASSPRGQGAYGYTF. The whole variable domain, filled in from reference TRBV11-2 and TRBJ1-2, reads EAGVAQSPRYKIIEKRQSVAFWCNPISGHATLYWYQQILGQGPKLLIQFQNNGVVDDSQLPKDRFSAERLKGVDSTLKIQPAKLEDSAVYLCASSPRGQGAYGYTFGSGTRLTVV.

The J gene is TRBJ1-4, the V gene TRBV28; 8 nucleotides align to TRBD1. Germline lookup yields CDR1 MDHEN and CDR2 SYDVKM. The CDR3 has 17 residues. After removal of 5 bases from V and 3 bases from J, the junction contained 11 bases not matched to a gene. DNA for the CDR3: TGTGCCAGCAGTCCCCTGACAGGGGTGGTAGCTAATGAAAAACTGTTTTTT. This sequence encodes CASSPLTGVVANEKLFF.

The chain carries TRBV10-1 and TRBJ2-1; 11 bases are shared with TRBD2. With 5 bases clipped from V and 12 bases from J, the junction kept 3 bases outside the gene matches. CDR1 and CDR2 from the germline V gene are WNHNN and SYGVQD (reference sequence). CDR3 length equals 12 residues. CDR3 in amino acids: CASSRTSGRQFF. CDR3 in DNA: TGCGCCAGCAGTAGAACTAGCGGGAGGCAGTTCTTC.

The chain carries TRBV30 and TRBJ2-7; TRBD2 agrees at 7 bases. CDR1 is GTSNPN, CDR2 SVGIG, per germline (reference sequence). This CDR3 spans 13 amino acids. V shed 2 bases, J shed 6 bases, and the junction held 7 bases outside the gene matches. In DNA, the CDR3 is TGTGCCTGGAGTCATCCGGGAGGATTCGAGCAGTACTTC. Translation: CAWSHPGGFEQYF.

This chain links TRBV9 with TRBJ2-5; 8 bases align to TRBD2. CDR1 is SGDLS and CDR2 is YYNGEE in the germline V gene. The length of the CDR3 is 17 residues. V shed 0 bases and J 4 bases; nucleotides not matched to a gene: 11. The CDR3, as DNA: TGTGCCAGCAGCGTAGGGGGGGGCGGTAGCGGGACAGAGACCCAGTACTTC. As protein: CASSVGGGGSGTETQYF.

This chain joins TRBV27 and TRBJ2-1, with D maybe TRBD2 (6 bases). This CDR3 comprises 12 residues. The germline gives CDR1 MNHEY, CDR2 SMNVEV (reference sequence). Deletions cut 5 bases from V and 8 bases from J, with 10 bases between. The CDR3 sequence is CASSRGIHEQFF. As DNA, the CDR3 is TGTGCCAGCAGTCGCGGGATCCATGAGCAGTTCTTC.

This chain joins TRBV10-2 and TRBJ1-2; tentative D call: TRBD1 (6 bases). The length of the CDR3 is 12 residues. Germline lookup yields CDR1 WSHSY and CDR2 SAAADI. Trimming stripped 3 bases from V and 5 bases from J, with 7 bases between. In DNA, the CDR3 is TGCGCCAGCAGTGACAGGGGATATGGCTACACCTTC. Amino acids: CASSDRGYGYTF.

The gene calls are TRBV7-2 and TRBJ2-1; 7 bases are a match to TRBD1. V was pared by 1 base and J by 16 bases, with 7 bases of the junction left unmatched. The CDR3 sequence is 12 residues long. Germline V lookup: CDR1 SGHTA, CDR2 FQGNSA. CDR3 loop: CASSLVGTDRFF. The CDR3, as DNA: TGTGCCAGCAGCTTAGTTGGGACAGATCGATTCTTC.

This CDR3 reads CASSKAGPKGEAFF. CDR3 coding DNA: TGTGCCAGCAGCAAAGCGGGGCCAAAGGGTGAAGCTTTCTTT. The chain uses TRBV28 and TRBJ1-1, with D possibly matching TRBD1 (5 bases). This CDR3 is 14 amino acids long. V was shortened by 6 bases and J by 7 bases, with 18 bases between the two germline ends. Germline assignment: CDR1 MDHEN and CDR2 SYDVKM.

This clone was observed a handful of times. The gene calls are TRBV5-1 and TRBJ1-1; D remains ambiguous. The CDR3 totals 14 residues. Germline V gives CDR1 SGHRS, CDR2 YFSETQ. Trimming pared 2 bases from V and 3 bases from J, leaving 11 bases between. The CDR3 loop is CASSFGGRDTEAFF. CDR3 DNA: TGCGCCAGCAGCTTCGGAGGGCGGGACACTGAAGCTTTCTTT. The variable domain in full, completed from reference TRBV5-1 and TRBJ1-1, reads KAGVTQTPRYLIKTRGQQVTLSCSPISGHRSVSWYQQTPGQGLQFLFEYFSETQRNKGNFPGRFSGRQFSNSRSEMNVSTLELGDSALYLCASSFGGRDTEAFFGQGTRLTVV.

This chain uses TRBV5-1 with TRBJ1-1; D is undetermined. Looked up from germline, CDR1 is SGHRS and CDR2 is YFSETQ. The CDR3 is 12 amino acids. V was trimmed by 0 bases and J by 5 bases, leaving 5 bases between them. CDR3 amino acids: CASSLDGTEAFF. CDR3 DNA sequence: TGCGCCAGCAGCTTGGACGGGACTGAAGCTTTCTTT.

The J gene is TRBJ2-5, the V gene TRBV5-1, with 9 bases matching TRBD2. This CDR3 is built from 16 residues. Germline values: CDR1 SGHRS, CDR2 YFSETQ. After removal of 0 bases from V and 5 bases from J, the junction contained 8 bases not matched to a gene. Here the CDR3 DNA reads TGCGCCAGCAGCTTGGACCCAACGGGACTAGCTGAGACCCAGTACTTC. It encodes CASSLDPTGLAETQYF.

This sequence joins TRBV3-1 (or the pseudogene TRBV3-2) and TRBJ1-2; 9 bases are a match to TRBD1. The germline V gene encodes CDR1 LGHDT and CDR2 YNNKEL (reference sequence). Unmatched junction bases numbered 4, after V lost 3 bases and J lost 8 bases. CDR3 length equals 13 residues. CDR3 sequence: CASSHRQGGGYTF. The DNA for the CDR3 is TGTGCCAGCAGCCACCGACAGGGGGGGGGCTACACCTTC.